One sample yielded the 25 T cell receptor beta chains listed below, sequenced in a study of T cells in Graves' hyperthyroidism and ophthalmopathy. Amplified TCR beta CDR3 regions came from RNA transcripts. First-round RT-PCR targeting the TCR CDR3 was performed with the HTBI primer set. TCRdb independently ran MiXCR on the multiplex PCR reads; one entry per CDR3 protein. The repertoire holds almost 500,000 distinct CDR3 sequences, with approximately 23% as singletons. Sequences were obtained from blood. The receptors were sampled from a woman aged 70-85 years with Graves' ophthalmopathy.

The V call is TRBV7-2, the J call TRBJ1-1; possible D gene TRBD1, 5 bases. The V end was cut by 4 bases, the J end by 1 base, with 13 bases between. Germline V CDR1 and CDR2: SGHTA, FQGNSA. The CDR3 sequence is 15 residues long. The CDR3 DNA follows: TGTGCCAGCAGCTGGCGCGTAGGGGAGAACACTGAAGCTTTCTTT. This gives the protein CASSWRVGENTEAFF.

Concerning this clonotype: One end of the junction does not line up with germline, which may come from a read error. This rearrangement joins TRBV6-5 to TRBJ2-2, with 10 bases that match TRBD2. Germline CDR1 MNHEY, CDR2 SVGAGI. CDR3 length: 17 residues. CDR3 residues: CASSDSAGGPNTGELFF. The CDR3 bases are TGTGCCAGCAGTGACTCAGCGGGAGGGCCGAACACCGGGGAGCTGTTTTTT.

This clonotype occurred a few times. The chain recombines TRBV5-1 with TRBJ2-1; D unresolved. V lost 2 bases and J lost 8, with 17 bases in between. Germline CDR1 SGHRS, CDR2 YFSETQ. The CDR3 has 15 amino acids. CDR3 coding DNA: TGCGCCAGCAGCTTAATTACGGAGATCAGGCATGAGCAGTTCTTC. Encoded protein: CASSLITEIRHEQFF.

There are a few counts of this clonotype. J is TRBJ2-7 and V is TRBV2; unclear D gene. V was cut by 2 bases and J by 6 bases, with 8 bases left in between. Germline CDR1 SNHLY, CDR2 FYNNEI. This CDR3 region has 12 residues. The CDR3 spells CASSELRGEQYF. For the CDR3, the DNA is TGTGCCAGCAGTGAATTAAGAGGCGAGCAGTACTTC.

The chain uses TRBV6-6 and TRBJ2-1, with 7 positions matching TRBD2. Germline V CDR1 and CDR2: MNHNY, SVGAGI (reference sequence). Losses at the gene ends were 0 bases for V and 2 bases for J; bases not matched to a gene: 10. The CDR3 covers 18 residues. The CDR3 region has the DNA TGTGCCAGCAGTTACTCGAGGCCCGTGGGACTAACCTACAATGAGCAGTTCTTC. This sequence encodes CASSYSRPVGLTYNEQFF.

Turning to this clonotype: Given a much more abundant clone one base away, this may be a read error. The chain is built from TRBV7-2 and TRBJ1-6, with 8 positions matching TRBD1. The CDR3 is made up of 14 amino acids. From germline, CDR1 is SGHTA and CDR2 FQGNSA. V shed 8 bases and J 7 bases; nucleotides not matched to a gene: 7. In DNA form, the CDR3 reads TGTGCCAGCGGCTCCAGGGACAGGAATTCACCCCTCCACTTT. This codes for CASGSRDRNSPLHF.

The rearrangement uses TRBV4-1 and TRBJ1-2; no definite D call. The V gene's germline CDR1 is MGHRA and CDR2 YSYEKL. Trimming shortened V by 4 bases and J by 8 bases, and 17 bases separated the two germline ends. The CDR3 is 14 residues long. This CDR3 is CASSLTHRRSGYTF. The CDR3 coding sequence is TGCGCCAGCAGCCTGACCCATCGGAGGAGCGGCTACACCTTC.

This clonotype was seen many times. CDR3 sequence (DNA): TGTGCCAGCAAAAAAGATAGCAATCAGCCCCAGCATTTT. Amino acids: CASKKDSNQPQHF. V gene TRBV11-2 combines with J gene TRBJ1-5; unclear D gene. The V end lost 7 bases, the J end lost 0 bases, and 7 bases lay between the germline ends. The CDR3 has 13 amino acids. The germline V gene has CDR1 SGHAT and CDR2 FQNNGV.

CDR3 nucleotides: TGTGCCAGCAAGTGGTCTAGCAGCTACGAGCAGTACTTC. Amino acids: CASKWSSSYEQYF. This chain connects TRBV3-1 to TRBJ2-7; D is perhaps TRBD2 (5 bases). The V gene lost 7 bases and the J gene lost 3 bases, with 13 bases spanning the gap. CDR1 and CDR2 (germline): LGHDT, YNNKEL (reference sequence). This CDR3 region has 13 residues.

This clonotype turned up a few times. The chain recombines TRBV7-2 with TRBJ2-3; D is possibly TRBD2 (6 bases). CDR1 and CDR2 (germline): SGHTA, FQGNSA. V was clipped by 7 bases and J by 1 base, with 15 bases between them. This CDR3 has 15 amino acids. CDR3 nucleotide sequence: TGTGCCAGCACTACACGGGCGGGGCGCACAGATACGCAGTATTTT. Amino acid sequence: CASTTRAGRTDTQYF.

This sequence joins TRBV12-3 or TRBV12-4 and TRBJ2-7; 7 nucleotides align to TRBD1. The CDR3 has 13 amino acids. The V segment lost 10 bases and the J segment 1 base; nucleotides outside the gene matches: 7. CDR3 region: CATARQGSYEQYF. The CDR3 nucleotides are TGTGCCACCGCTCGACAGGGTTCCTACGAGCAGTACTTC.

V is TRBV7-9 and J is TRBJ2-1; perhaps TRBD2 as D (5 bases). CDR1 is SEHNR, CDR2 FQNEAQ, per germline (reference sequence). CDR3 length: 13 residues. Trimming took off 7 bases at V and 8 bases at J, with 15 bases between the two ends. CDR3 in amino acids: CASTFSDSDEQFF. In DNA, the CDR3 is TGTGCCAGCACCTTTAGCGATTCCGATGAGCAGTTCTTC.

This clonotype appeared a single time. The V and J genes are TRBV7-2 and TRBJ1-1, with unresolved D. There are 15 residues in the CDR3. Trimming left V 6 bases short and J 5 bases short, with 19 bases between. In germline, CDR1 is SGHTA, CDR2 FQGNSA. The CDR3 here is CASSFSRGTGTEAFF. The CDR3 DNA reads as TGTGCCAGCAGTTTTAGTCGAGGCACCGGTACTGAAGCTTTCTTT.

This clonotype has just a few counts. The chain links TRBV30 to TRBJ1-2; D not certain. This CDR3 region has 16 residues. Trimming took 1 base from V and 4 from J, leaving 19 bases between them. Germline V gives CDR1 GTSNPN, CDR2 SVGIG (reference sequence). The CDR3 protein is CAWSEDHFPPSYGYTF. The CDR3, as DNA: TGTGCCTGGAGTGAAGACCATTTCCCACCCTCCTATGGCTACACCTTC.

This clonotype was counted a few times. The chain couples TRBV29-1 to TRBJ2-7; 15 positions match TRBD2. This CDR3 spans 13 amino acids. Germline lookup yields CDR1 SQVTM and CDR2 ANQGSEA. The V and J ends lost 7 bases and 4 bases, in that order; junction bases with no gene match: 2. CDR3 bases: TGCAGCGCGGGGACTAGCGGGAGGTACGAGCAGTACTTC. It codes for CSAGTSGRYEQYF.

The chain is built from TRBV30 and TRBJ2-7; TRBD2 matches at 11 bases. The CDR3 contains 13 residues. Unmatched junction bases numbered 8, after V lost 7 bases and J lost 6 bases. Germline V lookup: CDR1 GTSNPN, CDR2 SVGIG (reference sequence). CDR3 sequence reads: CALTRLAGSEQYF. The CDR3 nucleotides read TGTGCCTTGACGCGACTAGCGGGAAGCGAGCAGTACTTC.

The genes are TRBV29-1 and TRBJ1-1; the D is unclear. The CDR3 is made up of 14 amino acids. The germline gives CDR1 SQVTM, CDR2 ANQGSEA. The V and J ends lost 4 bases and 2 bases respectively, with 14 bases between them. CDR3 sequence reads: CSVALGSTNTEAFF. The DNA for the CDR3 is TGCAGCGTTGCCCTGGGCAGCACCAACACTGAAGCTTTCTTT.

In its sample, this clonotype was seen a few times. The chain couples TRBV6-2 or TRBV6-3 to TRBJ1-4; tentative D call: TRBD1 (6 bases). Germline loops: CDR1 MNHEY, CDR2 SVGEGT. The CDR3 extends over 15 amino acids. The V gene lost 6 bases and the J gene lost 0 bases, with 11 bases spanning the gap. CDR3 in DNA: TGTGCCAGCAGATCTGGGGGCTCAACTAATGAAAAACTGTTTTTT. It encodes CASRSGGSTNEKLFF.

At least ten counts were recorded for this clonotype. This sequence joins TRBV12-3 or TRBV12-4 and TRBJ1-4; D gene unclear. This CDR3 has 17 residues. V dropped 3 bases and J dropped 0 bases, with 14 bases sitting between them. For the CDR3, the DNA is TGTGCCAGCAGTTTTAGGGCCACCGATGCAACTAATGAAAAACTGTTTTTT. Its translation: CASSFRATDATNEKLFF.

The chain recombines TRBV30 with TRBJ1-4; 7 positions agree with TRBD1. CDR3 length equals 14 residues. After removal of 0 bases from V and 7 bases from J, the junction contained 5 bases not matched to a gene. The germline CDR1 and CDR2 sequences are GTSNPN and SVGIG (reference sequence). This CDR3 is CAWSVPGQLEKLFF. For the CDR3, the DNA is TGTGCCTGGAGTGTACCGGGACAGCTTGAAAAACTGTTTTTT.

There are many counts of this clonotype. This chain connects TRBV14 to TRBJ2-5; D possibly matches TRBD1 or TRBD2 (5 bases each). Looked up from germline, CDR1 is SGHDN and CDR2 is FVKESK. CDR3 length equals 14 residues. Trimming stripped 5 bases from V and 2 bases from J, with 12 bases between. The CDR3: CASSRDAGQETQYF. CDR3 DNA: TGTGCCAGCAGCAGGGACGCCGGACAAGAGACCCAGTACTTC.

The CDR3 loop reads CASSYGSQTEAFF. CDR3 DNA sequence: TGTGCCAGCAGCTATGGGTCTCAGACTGAAGCTTTCTTT. The chain joins TRBV13 to TRBJ1-1; D unclear. Trimming took 4 bases from V and 5 from J, leaving 11 bases between them. CDR1 and CDR2 (germline): PRHDT, FYEKMQ (reference sequence). CDR3 length: 13 amino acids.

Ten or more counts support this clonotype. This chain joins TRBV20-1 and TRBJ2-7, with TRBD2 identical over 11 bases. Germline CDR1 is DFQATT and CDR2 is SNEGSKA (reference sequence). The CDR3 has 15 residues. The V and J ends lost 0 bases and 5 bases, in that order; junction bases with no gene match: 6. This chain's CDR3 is CSAREGTSGSNEQYF. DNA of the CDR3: TGCAGTGCTAGAGAAGGGACTAGCGGTTCCAACGAGCAGTACTTC.

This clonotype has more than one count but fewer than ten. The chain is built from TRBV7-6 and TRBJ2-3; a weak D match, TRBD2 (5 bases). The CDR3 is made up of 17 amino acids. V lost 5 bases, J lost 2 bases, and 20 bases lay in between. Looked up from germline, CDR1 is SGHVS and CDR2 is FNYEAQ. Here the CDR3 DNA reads TGTGCCAGCAGCAGGCCCCTCTCGCGGGCATACACAGATACGCAGTATTTT. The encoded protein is CASSRPLSRAYTDTQYF. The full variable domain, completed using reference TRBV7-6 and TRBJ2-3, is GAGVSQSPRYKVTKRGQDVALRCDPISGHVSLYWYRQALGQGPEFLTYFNYEAQQDKSGLPNDRFSAERPEGSISTLTIQRTEQRDSAMYRCASSRPLSRAYTDTQYFGPGTRLTVL.

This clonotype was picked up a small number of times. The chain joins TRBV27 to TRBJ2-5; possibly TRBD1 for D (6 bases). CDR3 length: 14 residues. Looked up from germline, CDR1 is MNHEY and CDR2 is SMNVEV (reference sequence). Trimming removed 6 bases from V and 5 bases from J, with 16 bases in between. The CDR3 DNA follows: TGTGCCAGCAGCCCCCAGGGGATGTTTGAGACCCAGTACTTC. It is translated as CASSPQGMFETQYF.